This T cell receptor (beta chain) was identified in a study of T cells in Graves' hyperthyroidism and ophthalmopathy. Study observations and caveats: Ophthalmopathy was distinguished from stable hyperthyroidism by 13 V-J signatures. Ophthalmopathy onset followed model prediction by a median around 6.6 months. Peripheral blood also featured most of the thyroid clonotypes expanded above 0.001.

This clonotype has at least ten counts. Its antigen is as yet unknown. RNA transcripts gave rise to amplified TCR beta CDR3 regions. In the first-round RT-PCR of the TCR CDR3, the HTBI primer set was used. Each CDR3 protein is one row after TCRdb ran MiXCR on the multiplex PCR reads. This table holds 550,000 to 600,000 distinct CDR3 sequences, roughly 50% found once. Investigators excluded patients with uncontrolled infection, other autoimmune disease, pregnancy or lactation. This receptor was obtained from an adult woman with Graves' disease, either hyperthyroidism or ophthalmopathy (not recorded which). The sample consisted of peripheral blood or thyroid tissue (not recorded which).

Here the CDR3 DNA reads TGTGCCACCAGCATCCGGGGGGAGCTGTTTTTT. It encodes CATSIRGELFF. The V and J genes are TRBV15 and TRBJ2-2; no firm D call. Germline CDR1 is LNHNV and CDR2 is YYDKDF (reference sequence). V was trimmed by 4 bases and J by 8 bases, leaving 5 bases between them. The CDR3 consists of 11 residues.